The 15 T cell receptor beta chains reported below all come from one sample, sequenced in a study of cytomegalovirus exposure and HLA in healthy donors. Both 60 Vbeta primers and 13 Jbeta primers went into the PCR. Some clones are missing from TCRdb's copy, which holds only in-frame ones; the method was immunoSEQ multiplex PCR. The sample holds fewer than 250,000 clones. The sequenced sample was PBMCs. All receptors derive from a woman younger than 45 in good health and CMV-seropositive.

The CDR3 nucleotides are TGTGCCAGCAGCCCGCTCTTGGACAGTCCCTACGAGCAGTACTTC. This sequence encodes CASSPLLDSPYEQYF. The V and J genes are TRBV7-8 and TRBJ2-7; D is perhaps TRBD1 (6 bases). Germline loops: CDR1 SGHVS, CDR2 FQNEAQ. Trimming took 5 bases from V and 2 from J, leaving 16 bases between them. This CDR3 has 15 residues.

CDR3 in DNA: TGCGCCAGCAGCTTTAGGGGTAGCACAGATACGCAGTATTTT. Amino acid sequence: CASSFRGSTDTQYF. V is TRBV5-1 and J is TRBJ2-3; D is perhaps TRBD1 (5 bases). There are 14 residues in the CDR3. Trimming stripped 2 bases from V and 0 bases from J, with 7 bases between. Germline CDR1 and CDR2: SGHRS and YFSETQ.

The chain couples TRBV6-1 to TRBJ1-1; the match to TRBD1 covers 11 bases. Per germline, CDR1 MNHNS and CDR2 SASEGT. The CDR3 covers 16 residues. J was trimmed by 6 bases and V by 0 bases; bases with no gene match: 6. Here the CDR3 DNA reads TGTGCCAGCAGTGAAGCGGGACAGGGGGGACGAGCTGAAGCTTTCTTT. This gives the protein CASSEAGQGGRAEAFF.

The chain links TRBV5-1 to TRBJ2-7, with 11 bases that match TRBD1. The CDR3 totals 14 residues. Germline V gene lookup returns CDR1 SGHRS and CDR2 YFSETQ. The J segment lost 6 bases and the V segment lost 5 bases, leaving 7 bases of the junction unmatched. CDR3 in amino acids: CASRSGTGGLEQYF. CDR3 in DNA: TGCGCCAGCAGATCCGGGACAGGGGGTCTCGAGCAGTACTTC.

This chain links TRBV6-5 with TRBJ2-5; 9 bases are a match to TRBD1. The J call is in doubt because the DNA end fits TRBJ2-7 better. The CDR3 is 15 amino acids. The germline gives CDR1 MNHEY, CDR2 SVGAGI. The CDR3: CASSYWGQGGYEQYF. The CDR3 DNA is TGTGCCAGCAGTTACTGGGGACAGGGTGGGTACGAGCAGTACTTC.

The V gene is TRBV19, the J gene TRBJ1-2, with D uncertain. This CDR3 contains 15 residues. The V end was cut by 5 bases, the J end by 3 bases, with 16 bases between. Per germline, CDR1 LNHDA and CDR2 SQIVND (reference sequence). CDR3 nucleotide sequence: TGTGCCAGTAGTGGGGAGTCCACCGGGGACTATGGCTACACCTTC. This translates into CASSGESTGDYGYTF.

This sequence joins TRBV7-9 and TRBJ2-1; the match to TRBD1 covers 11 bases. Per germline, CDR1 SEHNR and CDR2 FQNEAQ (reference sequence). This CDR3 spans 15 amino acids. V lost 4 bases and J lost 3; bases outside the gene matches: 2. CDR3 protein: CASSSGTGGYNEQFF. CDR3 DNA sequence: TGTGCCAGCAGCTCCGGGACAGGGGGCTACAATGAGCAGTTCTTC.

The CDR3 loop reads CASSPRGAPGNTIYF. The CDR3 bases are TGTGCCAGCAGCCCCAGGGGGGCGCCTGGAAACACCATATATTTT. The chain is built from TRBV7-9 and TRBJ1-3; 7 bases agree with TRBD1. V dropped 5 bases and J dropped 2; count of bases not matched to a gene: 6. The CDR3 consists of 15 residues. Germline values: CDR1 SEHNR, CDR2 FQNEAQ (reference sequence).

CDR3 amino acids: CASSLAGGAVRGGYTF. In DNA, the CDR3 is TGTGCCAGCAGCTTAGCTGGGGGCGCAGTAAGGGGCGGCTACACCTTC. The chain joins TRBV7-2 to TRBJ1-2, with D tentatively TRBD1 (6 bases). This CDR3 has 16 residues. Germline V CDR1 and CDR2: SGHTA, FQGNSA. With 0 bases removed from V and 8 bases from J, the gap between germline ends came to 19 bases.

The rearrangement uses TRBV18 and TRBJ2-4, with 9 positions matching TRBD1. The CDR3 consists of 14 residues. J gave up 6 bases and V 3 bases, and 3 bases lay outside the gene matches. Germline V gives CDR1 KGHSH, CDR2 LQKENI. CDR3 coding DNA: TGTGCCAGCTCACCGGGACAGGGTGGAAACATTCAGTACTTC. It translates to CASSPGQGGNIQYF.

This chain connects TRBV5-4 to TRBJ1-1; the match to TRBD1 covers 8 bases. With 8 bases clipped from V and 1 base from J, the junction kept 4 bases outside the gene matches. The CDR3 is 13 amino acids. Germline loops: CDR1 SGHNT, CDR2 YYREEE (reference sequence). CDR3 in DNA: TGTGCCAGTTCAGGGGGCAGGAACACTGAAGCTTTCTTT. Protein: CASSGGRNTEAFF.

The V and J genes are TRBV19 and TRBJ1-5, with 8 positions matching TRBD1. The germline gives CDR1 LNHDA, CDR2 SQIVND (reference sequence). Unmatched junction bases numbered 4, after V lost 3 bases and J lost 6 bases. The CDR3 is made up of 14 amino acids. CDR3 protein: CASSIPGGGQPQHF. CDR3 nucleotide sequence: TGTGCCAGTAGTATTCCAGGGGGCGGTCAGCCCCAGCATTTT.

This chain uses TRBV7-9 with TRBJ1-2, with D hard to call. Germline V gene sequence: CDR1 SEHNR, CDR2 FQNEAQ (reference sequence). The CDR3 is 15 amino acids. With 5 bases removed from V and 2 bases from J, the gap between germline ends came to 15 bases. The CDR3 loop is CASSPGSYNNYGYTF. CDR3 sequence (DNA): TGTGCCAGCAGCCCCGGGTCATACAACAACTATGGCTACACCTTC.

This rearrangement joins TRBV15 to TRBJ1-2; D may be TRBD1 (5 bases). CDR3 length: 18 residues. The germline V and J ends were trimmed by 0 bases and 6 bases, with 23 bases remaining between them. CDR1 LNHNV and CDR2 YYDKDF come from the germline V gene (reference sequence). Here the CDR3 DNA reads TGTGCCACCAGCAGAGATCTCGCAATGGGGCAGGGTTTAAATGGCTACACCTTC. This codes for CATSRDLAMGQGLNGYTF.

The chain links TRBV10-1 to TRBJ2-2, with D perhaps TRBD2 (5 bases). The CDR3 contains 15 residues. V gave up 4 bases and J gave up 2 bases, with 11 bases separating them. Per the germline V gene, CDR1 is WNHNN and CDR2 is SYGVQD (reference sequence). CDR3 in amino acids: CASSGEGFNTGELFF. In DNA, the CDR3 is TGCGCCAGCAGTGGAGAGGGTTTCAACACCGGGGAGCTGTTTTTT.